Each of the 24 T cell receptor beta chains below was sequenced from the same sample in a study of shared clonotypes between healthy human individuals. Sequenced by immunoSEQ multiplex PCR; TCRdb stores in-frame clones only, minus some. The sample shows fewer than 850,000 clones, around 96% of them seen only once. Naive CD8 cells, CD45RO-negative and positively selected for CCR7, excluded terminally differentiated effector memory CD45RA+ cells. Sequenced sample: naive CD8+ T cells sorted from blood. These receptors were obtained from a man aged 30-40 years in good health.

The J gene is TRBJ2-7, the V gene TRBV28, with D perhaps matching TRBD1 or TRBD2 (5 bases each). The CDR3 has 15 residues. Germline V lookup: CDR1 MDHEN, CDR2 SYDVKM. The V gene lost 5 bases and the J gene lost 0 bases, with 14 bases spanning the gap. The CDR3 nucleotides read TGTGCCAGCAGTGGGGCCCTAGCTTCCTCCTACGAGCAGTACTTC. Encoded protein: CASSGALASSYEQYF.

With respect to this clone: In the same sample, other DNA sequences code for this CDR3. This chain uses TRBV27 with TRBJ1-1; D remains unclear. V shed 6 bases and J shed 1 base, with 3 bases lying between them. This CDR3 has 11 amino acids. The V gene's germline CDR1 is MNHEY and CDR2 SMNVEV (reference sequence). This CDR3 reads CASRRNTEAFF. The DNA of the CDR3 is TGTGCCAGCAGGCGGAACACTGAAGCTTTCTTT.

The CDR3 region is CASSKAGDFWEQYF. The CDR3, as DNA: TGTGCCAGCAGTAAAGCGGGAGACTTCTGGGAGCAGTACTTC. This chain connects TRBV7-9 to TRBJ2-7; 8 nucleotides agree with TRBD2. Germline lookup yields CDR1 SEHNR and CDR2 FQNEAQ (reference sequence). The CDR3 totals 14 residues. V lost 6 bases, J lost 7 bases, and 11 bases stayed unmatched.

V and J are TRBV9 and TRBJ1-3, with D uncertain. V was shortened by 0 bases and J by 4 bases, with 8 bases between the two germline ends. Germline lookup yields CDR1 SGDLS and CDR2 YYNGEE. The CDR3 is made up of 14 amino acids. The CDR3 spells CASSVEGPGNTIYF. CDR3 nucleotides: TGTGCCAGCAGCGTAGAGGGCCCCGGAAACACCATATATTTT.

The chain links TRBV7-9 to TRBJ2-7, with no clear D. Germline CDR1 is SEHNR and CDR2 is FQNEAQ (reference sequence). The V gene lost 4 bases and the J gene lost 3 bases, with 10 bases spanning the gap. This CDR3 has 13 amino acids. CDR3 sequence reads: CASSSDGYYEQYF. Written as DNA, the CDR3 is TGTGCCAGCAGCTCGGACGGGTACTACGAGCAGTACTTC. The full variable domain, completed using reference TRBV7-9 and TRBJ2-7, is DTGVSQNPRHKITKRGQNVTFRCDPISEHNRLYWYRQTLGQGPEFLTYFQNEAQLEKSRLLSDRFSAERPKGSFSTLEIQRTEQGDSAMYLCASSSDGYYEQYFGPGTRLTVT.

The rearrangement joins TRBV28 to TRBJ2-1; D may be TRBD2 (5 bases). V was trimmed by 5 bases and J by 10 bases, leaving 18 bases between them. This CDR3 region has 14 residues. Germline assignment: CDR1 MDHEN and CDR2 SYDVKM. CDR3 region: CASSPAGLTREQFF. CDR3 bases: TGTGCCAGCAGTCCGGCCGGACTTACGAGGGAGCAGTTCTTC. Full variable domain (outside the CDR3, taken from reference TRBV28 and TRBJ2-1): DVKVTQSSRYLVKRTGEKVFLECVQDMDHENMFWYRQDPGLGLRLIYFSYDVKMKEKGDIPEGYSVSREKKERFSLILESASTNQTSMYLCASSPAGLTREQFFGPGTRLTVL.

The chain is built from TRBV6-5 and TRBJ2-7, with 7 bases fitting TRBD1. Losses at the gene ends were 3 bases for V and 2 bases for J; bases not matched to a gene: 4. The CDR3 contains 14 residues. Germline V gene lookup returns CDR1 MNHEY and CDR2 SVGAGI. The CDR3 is CASSYWDSPYEQYF. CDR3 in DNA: TGTGCCAGCAGTTATTGGGACAGTCCCTACGAGCAGTACTTC.

This chain's CDR3 is CASSMPQPGISNTGELFF. CDR3 nucleotide sequence: TGTGCCAGTAGTATGCCACAACCGGGAATATCGAACACCGGGGAGCTGTTTTTT. This chain uses TRBV19 with TRBJ2-2; D may be TRBD2 (5 bases). The CDR3 is 18 amino acids. Between the trimmed V and J ends, which lost 3 bases and 0 bases, there was a span of 17 bases. Germline V gene data show CDR1 as LNHDA and CDR2 as SQIVND (reference sequence).

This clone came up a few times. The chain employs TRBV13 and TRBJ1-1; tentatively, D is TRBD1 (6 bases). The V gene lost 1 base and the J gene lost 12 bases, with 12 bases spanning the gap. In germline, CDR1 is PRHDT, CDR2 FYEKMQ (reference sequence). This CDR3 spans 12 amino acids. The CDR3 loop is CASSLVQGLSFF. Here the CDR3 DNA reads TGTGCCAGCAGCTTAGTACAGGGTTTGTCTTTCTTT. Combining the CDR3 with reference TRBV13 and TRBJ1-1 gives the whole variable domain AAGVIQSPRHLIKEKRETATLKCYPIPRHDTVYWYQQGPGQDPQFLISFYEKMQSDKGSIPDRFSAQQFSDYHSELNMSSLELGDSALYFCASSLVQGLSFFGQGTRLTVV.

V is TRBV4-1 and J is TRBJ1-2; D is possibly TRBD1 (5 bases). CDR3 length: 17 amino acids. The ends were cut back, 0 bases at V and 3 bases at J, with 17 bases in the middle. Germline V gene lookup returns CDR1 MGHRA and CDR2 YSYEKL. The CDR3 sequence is CASSQDWGGTEDYGYTF. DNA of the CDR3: TGCGCCAGCAGCCAAGATTGGGGTGGGACCGAAGACTATGGCTACACCTTC.

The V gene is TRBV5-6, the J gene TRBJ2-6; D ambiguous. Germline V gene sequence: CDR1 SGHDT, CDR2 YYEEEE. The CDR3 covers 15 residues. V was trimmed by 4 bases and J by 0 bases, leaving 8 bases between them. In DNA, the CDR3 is TGTGCCAGCAGCCAATACAACTCTGGGGCCAACGTCCTGACTTTC. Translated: CASSQYNSGANVLTF.

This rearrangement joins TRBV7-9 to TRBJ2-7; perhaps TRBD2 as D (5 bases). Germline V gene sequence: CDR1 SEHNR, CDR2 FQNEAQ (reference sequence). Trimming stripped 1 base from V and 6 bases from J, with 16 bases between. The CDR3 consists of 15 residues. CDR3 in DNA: TGTGCCAGCAGCTTAGGAGGGAGTCGAGAGGCCGAGCAGTACTTC. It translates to CASSLGGSREAEQYF.

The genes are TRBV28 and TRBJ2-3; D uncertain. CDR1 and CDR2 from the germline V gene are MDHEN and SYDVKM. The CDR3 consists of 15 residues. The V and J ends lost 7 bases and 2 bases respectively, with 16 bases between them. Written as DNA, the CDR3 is TGTGCCAGCACTCCTCCTCTAGGGCCCACAGATACGCAGTATTTT. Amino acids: CASTPPLGPTDTQYF. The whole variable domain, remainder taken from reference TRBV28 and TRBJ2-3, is DVKVTQSSRYLVKRTGEKVFLECVQDMDHENMFWYRQDPGLGLRLIYFSYDVKMKEKGDIPEGYSVSREKKERFSLILESASTNQTSMYLCASTPPLGPTDTQYFGPGTRLTVL.

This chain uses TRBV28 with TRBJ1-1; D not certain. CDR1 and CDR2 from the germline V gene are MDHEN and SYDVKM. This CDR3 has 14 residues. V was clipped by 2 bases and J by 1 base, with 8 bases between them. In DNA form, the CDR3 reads TGTGCCAGCAGTTTAGTGCTTCAGAACACTGAAGCTTTCTTT. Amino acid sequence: CASSLVLQNTEAFF.

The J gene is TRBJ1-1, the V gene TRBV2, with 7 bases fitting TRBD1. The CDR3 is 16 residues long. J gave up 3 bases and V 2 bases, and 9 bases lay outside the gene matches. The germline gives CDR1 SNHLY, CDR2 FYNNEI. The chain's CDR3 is CASSESADRDDTEAFF. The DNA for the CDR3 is TGTGCCAGCAGTGAATCCGCCGACAGGGACGACACTGAAGCTTTCTTT.

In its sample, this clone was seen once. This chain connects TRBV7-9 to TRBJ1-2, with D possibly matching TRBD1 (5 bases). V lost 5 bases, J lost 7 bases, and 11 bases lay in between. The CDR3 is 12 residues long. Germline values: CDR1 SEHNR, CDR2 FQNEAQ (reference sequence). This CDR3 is CASSQGAAGYTF. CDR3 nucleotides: TGTGCCAGCAGCCAAGGGGCGGCTGGCTACACCTTC.

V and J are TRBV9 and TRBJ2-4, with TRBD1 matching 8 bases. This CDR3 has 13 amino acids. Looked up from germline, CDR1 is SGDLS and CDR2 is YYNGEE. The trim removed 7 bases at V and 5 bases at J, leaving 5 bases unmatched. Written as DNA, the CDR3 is TGTGCCAGCGGGGGACAGGTCGAAAACATTCAGTACTTC. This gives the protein CASGGQVENIQYF. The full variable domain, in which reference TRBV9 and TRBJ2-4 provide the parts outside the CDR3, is DSGVTQTPKHLITATGQRVTLRCSPRSGDLSVYWYQQSLDQGLQFLIQYYNGEERAKGNILERFSAQQFPDLHSELNLSSLELGDSALYFCASGGQVENIQYFGAGTRLSVL.

DNA for the CDR3: TGCAGCGTTGAATACCTAAGAGGGGCCAACTATGGCTACACCTTC. It codes for CSVEYLRGANYGYTF. The gene calls are TRBV29-1 and TRBJ1-2; tentative D call: TRBD1 (5 bases). CDR3 length: 15 residues. Deletions cut 2 bases from V and 2 bases from J, with 15 bases between. CDR1 SQVTM and CDR2 ANQGSEA come from the germline V gene.

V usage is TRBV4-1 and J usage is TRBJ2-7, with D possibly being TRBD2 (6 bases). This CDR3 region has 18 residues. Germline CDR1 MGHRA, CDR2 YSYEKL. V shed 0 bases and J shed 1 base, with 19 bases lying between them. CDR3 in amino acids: CASSQDGRGVDWSYEQYF. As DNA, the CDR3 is TGCGCCAGCAGCCAAGACGGGCGGGGCGTTGACTGGTCCTACGAGCAGTACTTC.

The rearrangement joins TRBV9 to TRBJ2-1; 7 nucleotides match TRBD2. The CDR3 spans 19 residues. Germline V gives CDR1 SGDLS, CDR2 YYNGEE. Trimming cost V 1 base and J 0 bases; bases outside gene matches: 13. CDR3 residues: CASSVLPALLADSYNEQFF. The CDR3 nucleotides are TGTGCCAGCAGCGTACTCCCCGCACTCCTAGCGGACTCCTACAATGAGCAGTTCTTC.

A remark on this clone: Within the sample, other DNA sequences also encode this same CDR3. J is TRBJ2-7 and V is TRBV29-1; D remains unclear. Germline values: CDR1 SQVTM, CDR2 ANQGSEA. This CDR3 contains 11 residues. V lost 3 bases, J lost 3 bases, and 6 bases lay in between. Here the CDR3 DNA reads TGCAGCGTTGAGTCGGGCTACGAGCAGTACTTC. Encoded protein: CSVESGYEQYF.

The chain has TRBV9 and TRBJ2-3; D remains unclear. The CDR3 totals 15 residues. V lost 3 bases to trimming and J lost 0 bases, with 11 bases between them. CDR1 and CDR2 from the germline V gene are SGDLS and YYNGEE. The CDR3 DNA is TGTGCCAGCAGCGGTACTGACCTGAGCACAGATACGCAGTATTTT. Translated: CASSGTDLSTDTQYF.

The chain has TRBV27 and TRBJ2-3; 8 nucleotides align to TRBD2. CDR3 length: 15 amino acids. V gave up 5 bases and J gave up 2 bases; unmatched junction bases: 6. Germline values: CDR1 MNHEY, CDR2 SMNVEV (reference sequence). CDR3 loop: CASSHSGTYTDTQYF. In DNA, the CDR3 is TGTGCCAGCAGTCATAGCGGGACCTACACAGATACGCAGTATTTT.

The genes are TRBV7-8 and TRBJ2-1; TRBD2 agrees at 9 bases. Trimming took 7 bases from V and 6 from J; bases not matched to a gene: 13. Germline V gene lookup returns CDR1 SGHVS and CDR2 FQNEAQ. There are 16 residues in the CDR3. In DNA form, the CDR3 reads TGTGCCAGCAACATCTTAGCGGGAGTCCACCCCAATGAGCAGTTCTTC. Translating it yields CASNILAGVHPNEQFF. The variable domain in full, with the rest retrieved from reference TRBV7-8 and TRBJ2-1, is GAGVSQSPRYKVAKRGQDVALRCDPISGHVSLFWYQQALGQGPEFLTYFQNEAQLDKSGLPSDRFFAERPEGSVSTLKIQRTQQEDSAVYLCASNILAGVHPNEQFFGPGTRLTVL.